This T cell receptor beta chain stems from a study of glioma-infiltrating T cells. General study points: Above-expected tissue-blood divergence occurred in all gliomas, most in low-grade ones. Only very few CDR3 sequences appeared in both tissue and blood.

To note about this clonotype: Its antigen remains unidentified. This may come from a read error, since a much larger clone is one base off.

The iRepertoire nested amplicon-rescue multiplex PCR amplified TCR alpha and beta CDR3s from RNA. One-step reverse transcription and amplification started from approximately 100-400 ng of tissue mRNA or PBMC total RNA. TCRdb ran MiXCR on the multiplex PCR reads and lists one entry per CDR3 protein. This table holds 150,000 to 200,000 distinct CDR3 sequences, around 42% found once. V lost 7 bases to trimming and J lost 3 bases; unmatched junction nucleotides: 5. The CDR3 extends over 13 amino acids. Germline assignment: CDR1 DFQATT and CDR2 SNEGSKA (reference sequence). The chain carries TRBV20-1 and TRBJ2-3; 9 bases align to TRBD2. Material: glioma tissue, nonneoplastic brain tissue, or PBMCs (not recorded which). This TCR derives from a human donor with low-grade glioma or glioblastoma, undergoing nonglioma brain surgery, or in good health (not recorded which). Here the CDR3 DNA reads TGCAGTGGGAGTACTAGCGGGACAGATACGCAGTATTTT. It yields the protein CSGSTSGTDTQYF.